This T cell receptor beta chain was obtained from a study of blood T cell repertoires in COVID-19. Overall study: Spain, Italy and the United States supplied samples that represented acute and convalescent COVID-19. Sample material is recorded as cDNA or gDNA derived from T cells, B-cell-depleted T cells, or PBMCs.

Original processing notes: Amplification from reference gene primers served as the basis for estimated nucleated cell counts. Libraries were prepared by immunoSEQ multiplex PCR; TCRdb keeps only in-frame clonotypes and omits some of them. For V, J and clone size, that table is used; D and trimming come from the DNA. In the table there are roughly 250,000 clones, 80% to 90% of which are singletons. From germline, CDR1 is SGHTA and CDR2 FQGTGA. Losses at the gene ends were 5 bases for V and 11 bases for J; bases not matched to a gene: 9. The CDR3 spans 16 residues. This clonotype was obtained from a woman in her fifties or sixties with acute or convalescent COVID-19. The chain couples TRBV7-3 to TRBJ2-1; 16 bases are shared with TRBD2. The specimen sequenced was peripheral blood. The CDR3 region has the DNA TGTGCCAGCAGCCTAGACCCGGGACTAGCGGGAGGGAAGCAGTTCTTC. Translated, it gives CASSLDPGLAGGKQFF.